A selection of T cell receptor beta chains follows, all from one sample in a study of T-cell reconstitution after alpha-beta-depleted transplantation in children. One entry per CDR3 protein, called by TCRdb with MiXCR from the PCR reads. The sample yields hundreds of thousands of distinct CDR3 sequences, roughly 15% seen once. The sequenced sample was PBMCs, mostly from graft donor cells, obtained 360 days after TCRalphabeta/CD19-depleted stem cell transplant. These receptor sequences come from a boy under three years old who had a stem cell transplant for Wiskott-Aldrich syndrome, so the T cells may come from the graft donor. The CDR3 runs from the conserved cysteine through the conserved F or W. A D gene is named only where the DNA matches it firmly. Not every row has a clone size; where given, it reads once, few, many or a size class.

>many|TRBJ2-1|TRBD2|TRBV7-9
CASSLGLASGRHNEQFF
TGTGCCAGCAGCTTAGGTCTGGCTAGCGGGAGACACAATGAGCAGTTCTTC
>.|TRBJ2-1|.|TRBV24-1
CATSDYRGRSYNEQFF
TGTGCCACCAGTGATTATAGGGGGAGGTCCTACAATGAGCAGTTCTTC
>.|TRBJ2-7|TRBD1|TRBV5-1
CASGQGTFSYEQYF
TGCGCCAGCGGACAGGGGACTTTCTCCTACGAGCAGTACTTC
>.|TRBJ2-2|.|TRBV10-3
CAISLAGTTGELFF
TGTGCCATCAGTTTAGCAGGAACAACCGGGGAGCTGTTTTTT
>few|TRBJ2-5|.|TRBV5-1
CASSLAWKETQYF
TGCGCCAGCAGCTTGGCGTGGAAAGAGACCCAGTACTTC
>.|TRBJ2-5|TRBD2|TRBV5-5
CASSPRGREETQYF
TGTGCCAGCAGCCCCCGGGGGAGGGAAGAGACCCAGTACTTC
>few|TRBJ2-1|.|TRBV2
CASSAQGLRHNEQFF
TGTGCCAGCAGCGCACAGGGTTTAAGACACAATGAGCAGTTCTTC
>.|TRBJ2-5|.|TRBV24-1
CATSDARGIQETQYF
TGTGCCACCAGTGATGCCCGGGGCATCCAAGAGACCCAGTACTTC
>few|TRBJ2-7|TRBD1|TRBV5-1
CASRTGQSSYEQYF
TGCGCCAGCAGAACGGGACAGAGCTCCTACGAGCAGTACTTC
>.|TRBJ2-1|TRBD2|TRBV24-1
CATAGRVSYNEQFF
TGTGCCACCGCAGGGAGGGTGTCCTACAATGAGCAGTTCTTC
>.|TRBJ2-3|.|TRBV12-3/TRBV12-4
CASSFIADTQYF
TGTGCCAGCAGCTTTATTGCAGATACGCAGTATTTT
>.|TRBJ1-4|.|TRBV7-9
CASSLRKNWGSEKLFF
TGTGCCAGCAGCTTACGAAAAAACTGGGGGAGTGAAAAACTGTTTTTT
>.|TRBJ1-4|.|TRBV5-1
CASSLVPNEKLFF
TGCGCCAGCAGCTTGGTCCCTAATGAAAAACTGTTTTTT
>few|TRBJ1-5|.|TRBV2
CASNEYSNQPQHF
TGTGCCAGCAATGAGTATAGCAATCAGCCCCAGCATTTT
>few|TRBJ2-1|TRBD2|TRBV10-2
CASSDGREGRYEQFF
TGCGCCAGCAGTGACGGGCGGGAGGGCCGCTATGAGCAGTTCTTC
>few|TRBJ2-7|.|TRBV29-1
CSVEEDTASYEQYF
TGCAGCGTTGAAGAAGACACCGCATCCTACGAGCAGTACTTC
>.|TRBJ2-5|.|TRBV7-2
CASSGSVQETQYF
TGTGCCAGCAGCGGGAGTGTCCAAGAGACCCAGTACTTC